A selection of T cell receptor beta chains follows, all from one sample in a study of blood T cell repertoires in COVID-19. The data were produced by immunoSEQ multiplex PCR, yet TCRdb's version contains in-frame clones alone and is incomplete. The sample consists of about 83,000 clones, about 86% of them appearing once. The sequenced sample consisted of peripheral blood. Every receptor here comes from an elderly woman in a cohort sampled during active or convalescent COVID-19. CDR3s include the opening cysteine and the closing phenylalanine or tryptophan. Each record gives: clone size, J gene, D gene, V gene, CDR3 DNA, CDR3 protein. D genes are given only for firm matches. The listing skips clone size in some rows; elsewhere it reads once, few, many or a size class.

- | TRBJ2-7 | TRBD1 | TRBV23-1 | TGCGCCAGCAGTCAATCTCCGGGACAGACCTACGAGCAGTACTTC | CASSQSPGQTYEQYF
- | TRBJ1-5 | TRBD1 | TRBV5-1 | TGCGCCAGCAGCTTGGAAGGGGGCGGCCAGCCCCAGCATTTT | CASSLEGGGQPQHF
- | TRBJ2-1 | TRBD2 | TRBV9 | TGTGCCAGCAGCGTAGTTGCTAGCGGGAGTTCTGGCAATGAGCAGTTCTTC | CASSVVASGSSGNEQFF
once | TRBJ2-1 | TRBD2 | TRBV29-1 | TGCAGCGTTGAAGGGACTAGGACAAATGAGCAGTTCTTC | CSVEGTRTNEQFF
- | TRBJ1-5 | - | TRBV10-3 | TGTGCCATCAGTGAGGCGGAAAGGCAGCCCCAGCATTTT | CAISEAERQPQHF
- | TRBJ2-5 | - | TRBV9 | TGTGCCAGCAGCCCCCACAGTTTAGATCAAGAGACCCAGTACTTC | CASSPHSLDQETQYF
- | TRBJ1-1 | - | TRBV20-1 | TGCAGTGCTAGTGGCAGGGTCACTGAAGCTTTCTTT | CSASGRVTEAFF
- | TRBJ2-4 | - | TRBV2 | TGTGCCAGCCTGAGCCTAGGGGGAGCCAAAAACATTCAGTACTTC | CASLSLGGAKNIQYF
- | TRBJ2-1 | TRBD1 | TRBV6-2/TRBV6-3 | TGTGCCAGCAGCTACTCCGGGACAGGGGTCGGCAATGAGCAGTTCTTC | CASSYSGTGVGNEQFF
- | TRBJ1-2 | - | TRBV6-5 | TGTGCCAGCAGCCTTGATGCAGGGATCTATGGCTACACCTTC | CASSLDAGIYGYTF
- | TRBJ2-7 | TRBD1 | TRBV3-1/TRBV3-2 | TGTGCCAGCAGCGCCGGGACAGGGGCCTACGAGCAGTACTTC | CASSAGTGAYEQYF
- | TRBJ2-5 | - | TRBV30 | TGTGCCTGGAGTACAACCCTCCGAGAGACCCAGTACTTC | CAWSTTLRETQYF
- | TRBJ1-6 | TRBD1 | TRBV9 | TGTGCCAGCAGCGTAGACGGACAGGGGAATTCACCCCTCCACTTT | CASSVDGQGNSPLHF
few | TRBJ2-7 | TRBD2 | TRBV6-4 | TGTGCCAGCAGTGACTCGCCTCTAGCGGGAGTAGGCGAGCAGTACTTC | CASSDSPLAGVGEQYF
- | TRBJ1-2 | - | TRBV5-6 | TGTGCCAGCAGCCTGGCGCGGGGTTCGTGGGGTAACTATGGCTACACCTTC | CASSLARGSWGNYGYTF
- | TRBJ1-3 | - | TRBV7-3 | TGTGCCAGCAGCTTAGCCCCGGACACCAGAAACACCATATATTTT | CASSLAPDTRNTIYF
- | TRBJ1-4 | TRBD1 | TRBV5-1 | TGCGCCTCCCGACAGGGAACTAATGAAAAACTGTTTTTT | CASRQGTNEKLFF
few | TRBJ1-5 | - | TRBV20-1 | TGCAGTGCTAGTGACGGGGGAAATCAGCCCCAGCATTTT | CSASDGGNQPQHF